These 18 T cell receptor beta chains share one sample of origin, sequenced in a study of shared clonotypes between healthy human individuals. The data were produced by immunoSEQ multiplex PCR, yet TCRdb's version contains in-frame clones alone and is incomplete. Among a few hundred thousand clones, 65% were seen once, and the ten largest hold approximately 12%. Sequenced sample: memory CD4+ T cells sorted from blood. The subset was: CD45RA-negative fraction. The origin of the receptors is a man aged 25-45 years in good health.

This clone was counted only a few times. This sequence joins TRBV5-1 and TRBJ2-2; D may be TRBD1 (6 bases). From germline, CDR1 is SGHRS and CDR2 YFSETQ. There are 18 residues in the CDR3. V was trimmed by 3 bases and J by 6 bases, leaving 24 bases between them. The CDR3 is CASSSGQRQGSLAGELFF. In DNA form, the CDR3 reads TGCGCCAGCAGCTCAGGACAGAGGCAAGGCTCGTTGGCCGGGGAGCTGTTTTTT. Full variable domain (missing parts from reference TRBV5-1 and TRBJ2-2): KAGVTQTPRYLIKTRGQQVTLSCSPISGHRSVSWYQQTPGQGLQFLFEYFSETQRNKGNFPGRFSGRQFSNSRSEMNVSTLELGDSALYLCASSSGQRQGSLAGELFFGEGSRLTVL.

Only one count was recorded for this clone. The chain joins TRBV2 to TRBJ1-5, with D perhaps TRBD1 (6 bases). The CDR3 contains 14 residues. Per germline, CDR1 SNHLY and CDR2 FYNNEI. V lost 8 bases and J 0 bases, leaving 11 bases between the germline ends. The CDR3 bases are TGTGCCAGCGGGACAAATTATAGCAATCAGCCCCAGCATTTT. As protein: CASGTNYSNQPQHF.

The chain carries TRBV5-1 and TRBJ2-5; TRBD2 agrees at 8 bases. The CDR3 totals 15 residues. V lost 9 bases, J lost 5 bases, and 15 bases stayed unmatched. CDR1 SGHRS and CDR2 YFSETQ come from the germline V gene. The CDR3 region has the DNA TGCGCCACCACTCGGGGGGTTCAGCGGGAGGAGACCCAGTACTTC. The encoded protein is CATTRGVQREETQYF.

This clone was seen repeatedly, ten times or more. The chain uses TRBV5-1 and TRBJ2-7; D might be TRBD2 (6 bases). CDR1 and CDR2 (germline): SGHRS, YFSETQ. The V end lost 5 bases, the J end lost 5 bases, and 17 bases lay between the germline ends. The CDR3 totals 14 residues. This CDR3 is CASSSGTLGHEQYF. In DNA form, the CDR3 reads TGCGCCAGCAGTTCCGGGACTCTGGGCCACGAGCAGTACTTC.

The chain carries TRBV18 and TRBJ2-3; 7 positions match TRBD2. Germline trimming cut 6 bases from V and 1 base from J; bases unmatched to any gene: 13. This CDR3 region has 17 residues. In germline, CDR1 is KGHSH, CDR2 LQKENI. The CDR3 DNA sequence: TGTGCCAGCTCCCCCGTATCCGGGGGAGGGGGCACAGATACGCAGTATTTT. It encodes CASSPVSGGGGTDTQYF.

The table lists this clone with a count of one. This rearrangement joins TRBV4-1 to TRBJ2-7; no firm D call. The V and J ends lost 1 base and 3 bases respectively, with 7 bases between them. The CDR3 extends over 13 amino acids. Looked up from germline, CDR1 is MGHRA and CDR2 is YSYEKL. In nucleotides, the CDR3 is TGCGCCAGCAGCCAAGGAATTTACTACGAGCAGTACTTC. Amino acid sequence: CASSQGIYYEQYF.

This rearrangement joins TRBV28 to TRBJ2-2; 9 bases align to TRBD1. The V gene's germline CDR1 is MDHEN and CDR2 SYDVKM. J lost 4 bases, V lost 3 bases, and 3 bases had no gene match. This CDR3 region has 15 residues. DNA of the CDR3: TGTGCCAGCAGTTTTCGGGACAGGGTCACCGGGGAGCTGTTTTTT. It yields the protein CASSFRDRVTGELFF.

This chain links TRBV7-3 with TRBJ2-3, with a tentative D call TRBD2 (6 bases). The CDR3 is 14 residues long. V was cut by 3 bases and J by 1 base, with 8 bases left in between. Per germline, CDR1 SGHTA and CDR2 FQGTGA. CDR3 DNA sequence: TGTGCCAGCAGCTTCGGCGGGGGCACAGATACGCAGTATTTT. Translated: CASSFGGGTDTQYF.

V is TRBV6-5 and J is TRBJ2-3; D call uncertain. Germline-derived CDR1 and CDR2 are MNHEY and SVGAGI. The V and J ends lost 6 bases and 2 bases respectively, with 15 bases between them. This CDR3 comprises 15 residues. CDR3 bases: TGTGCCAGCAGCCTTCTCGGCCAACCCACAGATACGCAGTATTTT. Encoded protein: CASSLLGQPTDTQYF.

This clone was observed a few times. The V gene is TRBV30, the J gene TRBJ1-2; D gene ambiguous. With 2 bases removed from V and 7 bases from J, the gap between germline ends came to 11 bases. The CDR3 length is 12 residues. From germline, CDR1 is GTSNPN and CDR2 SVGIG (reference sequence). The CDR3 DNA reads as TGTGCCTGGAGTCCGGGAACGAGTGGCTACACCTTC. Translation gives CAWSPGTSGYTF. The complete variable domain, with remaining parts taken from reference TRBV30 and TRBJ1-2, reads SQTIHQWPATLVQPVGSPLSLECTVEGTSNPNLYWYRQAAGRGLQLLFYSVGIGQISSEVPQNLSASRPQDRQFILSSKKLLLSDSGFYLCAWSPGTSGYTFGSGTRLTVV.

This clone was counted a few times. V usage is TRBV28 and J usage is TRBJ2-7, with D possibly being TRBD1 or TRBD2 (5 bases each). Germline values: CDR1 MDHEN, CDR2 SYDVKM. The V and J ends lost 4 bases and 6 bases respectively, with 10 bases between them. This CDR3 has 12 amino acids. The chain's CDR3 is CASSSGAREQYF. CDR3 DNA: TGTGCCAGCAGTTCCGGGGCTCGCGAGCAGTACTTC.

CDR3 sequence: CASSTAGVEITGELFF. The CDR3 bases are TGTGCCAGCAGCACAGCGGGAGTGGAAATAACCGGGGAGCTGTTTTTT. The chain carries TRBV7-2 and TRBJ2-2, with 8 bases aligning to TRBD2. With V trimmed by 5 bases and J by 5 bases, 10 bases remained unmatched. This CDR3 region has 16 residues. The germline V gene has CDR1 SGHTA and CDR2 FQGNSA.

The chain carries TRBV7-3 and TRBJ2-1; 7 bases align to TRBD1. V was pared by 4 bases and J by 1 base, with 10 bases of the junction left unmatched. The CDR3 is made up of 17 amino acids. Per the germline V gene, CDR1 is SGHTA and CDR2 is FQGTGA. This CDR3 is CASSSNPTGSSYNEQFF. DNA for the CDR3: TGTGCCAGCAGCTCGAACCCGACAGGGTCGTCCTACAATGAGCAGTTCTTC.

The J gene is TRBJ2-7, the V gene TRBV28; D may be TRBD2 (7 bases). The CDR3 runs to 15 residues. The germline V gene has CDR1 MDHEN and CDR2 SYDVKM. V was trimmed by 7 bases and J by 1 base, leaving 17 bases between them. The CDR3 region has the DNA TGTGCCAGCACCCCATACGCGGGGGCGTCCTACGAGCAGTACTTC. It yields the protein CASTPYAGASYEQYF.

The chain combines TRBV7-9 with TRBJ2-1; the D gene is possibly TRBD2 (5 bases). The CDR3 sequence is 15 residues long. CDR1 and CDR2 from the germline V gene are SEHNR and FQNEAQ (reference sequence). Trimming took off 5 bases at V and 3 bases at J, with 14 bases between the two ends. DNA of the CDR3: TGTGCCAGCAGCCCCGGGGTTAGCGTCTACAATGAGCAGTTCTTC. Translating it yields CASSPGVSVYNEQFF.

The chain joins TRBV7-8 to TRBJ2-3, with D perhaps matching TRBD2 (6 bases). CDR1 is SGHVS, CDR2 FQNEAQ, per germline. CDR3 length: 16 residues. V was cut by 0 bases and J by 7 bases, with 17 bases left in between. Written as DNA, the CDR3 is TGTGCCAGCAGCTTAGCGGATCTCAGGACTATTCATACGCAGTATTTT. It codes for CASSLADLRTIHTQYF. Combining the CDR3 with reference TRBV7-8 and TRBJ2-3 gives the whole variable domain GAGVSQSPRYKVAKRGQDVALRCDPISGHVSLFWYQQALGQGPEFLTYFQNEAQLDKSGLPSDRFFAERPEGSVSTLKIQRTQQEDSAVYLCASSLADLRTIHTQYFGPGTRLTVL.

V is TRBV29-1 and J is TRBJ2-1, with D possibly TRBD1 on 5 matching bases. This CDR3 is built from 15 residues. The V end was cut by 3 bases, the J end by 4 bases, with 16 bases between. Germline loops: CDR1 SQVTM, CDR2 ANQGSEA. CDR3 sequence: CSVEGLGMRYNEQFF. As DNA, the CDR3 is TGCAGCGTTGAGGGGCTGGGAATGAGGTACAATGAGCAGTTCTTC.

Written as DNA, the CDR3 is TGTGCCAGCAGCGTAGTCCACCGGGACACTGAAGCTTTCTTT. Its protein is CASSVVHRDTEAFF. The J gene is TRBJ1-1, the V gene TRBV9; D unresolved. Trimming left V 0 bases short and J 3 bases short, with 9 bases between. This CDR3 is built from 14 residues. Per the germline V gene, CDR1 is SGDLS and CDR2 is YYNGEE.